The 10 T cell receptor beta chains given below trace back to one sample, sequenced in a study of OX40 agonist ivuxolimab in advanced cancers. The method was immunoSEQ multiplex PCR; TCRdb's version includes in-frame clones alone and lacks a portion of them. The repertoire consists of 67,000 or so clones, with around nine tenths occurring once and the leading ten covering roughly 1%. The sequenced sample was CD4+ or CD8+ T cells sorted from blood, obtained in a trial of the OX40 agonist ivuxolimab. These receptors came from an adult with an advanced solid tumor such as melanoma, head and neck, liver or kidney cancer.

V and J are TRBV19 and TRBJ1-1, with 7 positions matching TRBD1. J lost 5 bases, V lost 5 bases, and 8 bases had no gene match. This CDR3 contains 14 residues. Germline CDR1 LNHDA, CDR2 SQIVND (reference sequence). In DNA, the CDR3 is TGTGCCAGTAGTCCGGGACAGATGAGGACTGAAGCTTTCTTT. Translation gives CASSPGQMRTEAFF.

The sample holds one count of this clone. The rearrangement links TRBV7-2 to TRBJ2-5, with 7 bases fitting TRBD2. Germline V gene lookup returns CDR1 SGHTA and CDR2 FQGNSA. The CDR3 extends over 14 amino acids. V shed 8 bases, J shed 7 bases, and the junction held 13 bases outside the gene matches. CDR3 sequence: CASRSGTSWGTQYF. In nucleotides, the CDR3 is TGTGCCAGCCGAAGCGGGACCTCTTGGGGGACCCAGTACTTC.

The sample holds one count of this clone. The chain recombines TRBV7-2 with TRBJ2-1, with TRBD2 matching over 12 bases. V lost 0 bases to trimming and J lost 6 bases; unmatched junction nucleotides: 9. The germline V gene has CDR1 SGHTA and CDR2 FQGNSA. The length of the CDR3 is 18 residues. The CDR3 loop reads CASSLAASGGAGGNEQFF. The CDR3 bases are TGTGCCAGCAGCTTAGCGGCTAGCGGGGGGGCCGGTGGCAATGAGCAGTTCTTC.

The chain links TRBV7-9 to TRBJ1-4; no definite D call. This CDR3 is 13 amino acids long. Trimming shortened V by 1 base and J by 10 bases, and 10 bases separated the two germline ends. Germline-derived CDR1 and CDR2 are SEHNR and FQNEAQ (reference sequence). The CDR3 DNA follows: TGTGCCAGCAGCTTAGACCTATCGGGAAAACTGTTTTTT. This codes for CASSLDLSGKLFF. Filled out from reference TRBV7-9 and TRBJ1-4, the complete variable domain reads DTGVSQNPRHKITKRGQNVTFRCDPISEHNRLYWYRQTLGQGPEFLTYFQNEAQLEKSRLLSDRFSAERPKGSFSTLEIQRTEQGDSAMYLCASSLDLSGKLFFGSGTQLSVL.

This chain links TRBV2 with TRBJ2-5, with TRBD1 as a possible D gene (5 bases). This CDR3 comprises 12 residues. Per the germline V gene, CDR1 is SNHLY and CDR2 is FYNNEI. V lost 6 bases, J lost 0 bases, and 5 bases lay in between. The CDR3 DNA sequence: TGTGCCAGCAGGACAGACCAAGAGACCCAGTACTTC. It codes for CASRTDQETQYF. Supplemented by reference TRBV2 and TRBJ2-5, the full variable domain reads EPEVTQTPSHQVTQMGQEVILRCVPISNHLYFYWYRQILGQKVEFLVSFYNNEISEKSEIFDDQFSVERPDGSNFTLKIRSTKLEDSAMYFCASRTDQETQYFGPGTRLLVL.

The chain joins TRBV7-9 to TRBJ1-4; weak D call: TRBD1 (6 bases). In germline, CDR1 is SEHNR, CDR2 FQNEAQ (reference sequence). The CDR3 extends over 14 amino acids. Between the trimmed V and J ends, which lost 5 bases and 7 bases, there was a span of 14 bases. The CDR3 DNA sequence: TGTGCCAGCAGCCACACTTCACAGGGTGAAAAACTGTTTTTT. It is translated as CASSHTSQGEKLFF.

This clone was seen more than once but under ten times. The V call is TRBV5-4, the J call TRBJ2-7, with TRBD1 as a possible D gene (7 bases). The CDR3 is 14 amino acids. The V end was cut by 4 bases, the J end by 3 bases, with 14 bases between. Per germline, CDR1 SGHNT and CDR2 YYREEE (reference sequence). The CDR3 region is CASSRGQGGYEQYF. The CDR3, as DNA: TGTGCCAGCAGCCGCGGTCAGGGGGGCTACGAGCAGTACTTC. The full variable domain, in which reference TRBV5-4 and TRBJ2-7 provide the parts outside the CDR3, is ETGVTQSPTHLIKTRGQQVTLRCSSQSGHNTVSWYQQALGQGPQFIFQYYREEENGRGNFPPRFSGLQFPNYSSELNVNALELDDSALYLCASSRGQGGYEQYFGPGTRLTVT.

This sequence joins TRBV5-6 and TRBJ2-1; D perhaps matches TRBD1 (5 bases). The V end lost 1 base, the J end lost 9 bases, and 17 bases lay between the germline ends. The CDR3 has 15 amino acids. CDR1 is SGHDT, CDR2 YYEEEE, per germline. The CDR3 reads CASSLPQGKSAEQFF. CDR3 in DNA: TGTGCCAGCAGCTTGCCCCAGGGAAAATCGGCTGAGCAGTTCTTC.

The chain joins TRBV2 to TRBJ1-1; D ambiguous. V lost 2 bases, J lost 7 bases, and 8 bases lay in between. The CDR3 consists of 12 residues. Germline V gives CDR1 SNHLY, CDR2 FYNNEI. The CDR3: CASSETLFEAFF. CDR3 sequence (DNA): TGTGCCAGCAGTGAAACCCTCTTTGAAGCTTTCTTT. Using reference TRBV2 and TRBJ1-1 for the parts outside the CDR3, the full variable domain is EPEVTQTPSHQVTQMGQEVILRCVPISNHLYFYWYRQILGQKVEFLVSFYNNEISEKSEIFDDQFSVERPDGSNFTLKIRSTKLEDSAMYFCASSETLFEAFFGQGTRLTVV.

The chain carries TRBV2 and TRBJ1-1; D not resolved. CDR1 and CDR2 (germline): SNHLY, FYNNEI. V lost 7 bases and J lost 0, with 15 bases in between. CDR3 length: 15 residues. This CDR3 is CASIRDIRVNTEAFF. CDR3 coding DNA: TGTGCCAGCATTAGAGACATTCGCGTGAACACTGAAGCTTTCTTT.